Below, 14 T cell receptor beta chains from the same sample are listed, as sequenced in a study of control samples from healthy donors and cancer patients. Only in-frame clones appear in the TCRdb table, and some are missing; sequencing was by immunoSEQ multiplex PCR. Seen here are 200,000 to 250,000 clones, about 94% observed once, and the top ten hold roughly 1.6%. The sequenced sample consisted of blood. The receptors were sampled from a man aged 45-65 years in good health.

Turning to this clone: The sample has other DNA sequences that encode this CDR3 too. V and J are TRBV6-1 and TRBJ2-7; 9 bases map to TRBD1. The CDR3 is 15 amino acids. The junction had 2 bases not matched to a gene; V was cut back by 0 bases and J by 2 bases. Germline lookup yields CDR1 MNHNS and CDR2 SASEGT. In DNA, the CDR3 is TGTGCCAGCAGTGAAGCCGGGACAGGGACCTACGAGCAGTACTTC. Protein product: CASSEAGTGTYEQYF.

The V and J genes are TRBV28 and TRBJ2-4; D is ambiguous. The CDR3 length is 14 residues. V was shortened by 4 bases and J by 3 bases, with 10 bases between the two germline ends. Germline V CDR1 and CDR2: MDHEN, SYDVKM. The CDR3 sequence: CASSSTRDKNIQYF. CDR3 coding DNA: TGTGCCAGCAGTTCGACACGAGACAAAAACATTCAGTACTTC. The variable domain in full, with the rest retrieved from reference TRBV28 and TRBJ2-4, is DVKVTQSSRYLVKRTGEKVFLECVQDMDHENMFWYRQDPGLGLRLIYFSYDVKMKEKGDIPEGYSVSREKKERFSLILESASTNQTSMYLCASSSTRDKNIQYFGAGTRLSVL.

The chain recombines TRBV2 with TRBJ1-6, with D possibly matching TRBD1 (5 bases). The CDR3 extends over 14 amino acids. Germline-derived CDR1 and CDR2 are SNHLY and FYNNEI. Between the trimmed V and J ends, which lost 8 bases and 0 bases, there was a span of 8 bases. The CDR3 coding sequence is TGTGCCAGCCAAACAGGCTCCTATAATTCACCCCTCCACTTT. Translated, it gives CASQTGSYNSPLHF.

The J gene is TRBJ2-1, the V gene TRBV3-1 (or the pseudogene TRBV3-2); TRBD2 matches at 8 bases. The CDR3 runs 13 residues. Germline values: CDR1 LGHDT, CDR2 YNNKEL (reference sequence). Trimming removed 10 bases from V and 7 bases from J; junction bases left unmatched: 9. The CDR3 here is CATGGAKRNEQFF. The CDR3 bases are TGTGCCACCGGGGGGGCGAAGAGGAATGAGCAGTTCTTC.

V and J are TRBV12-3 or TRBV12-4 and TRBJ2-3; tentatively, D is TRBD1 or TRBD2 (5 bases each). Trimming took 0 bases from V and 12 from J, leaving 10 bases between them. CDR3 length equals 12 residues. The CDR3 nucleotides are TGTGCCAGCAGTTTAGCGCAGGGACCCCAGTATTTT. It yields the protein CASSLAQGPQYF.

The rearrangement uses TRBV6-1 and TRBJ1-3; unclear D gene. The V end was cut by 2 bases, the J end by 3 bases, with 5 bases between. In germline, CDR1 is MNHNS, CDR2 SASEGT. The CDR3 spans 13 residues. CDR3 bases: TGTGCCAGCAGTGAAATCAGTGGAAACACCATATATTTT. Encoded protein: CASSEISGNTIYF.

This clone was observed once. The same CDR3 is also encoded by other DNA sequences in this sample. The chain links TRBV30 to TRBJ1-6; D unclear. Germline V gene lookup returns CDR1 GTSNPN and CDR2 SVGIG (reference sequence). CDR3 size: 14 residues. The V end lost 0 bases, the J end lost 8 bases, and 11 bases lay between the germline ends. CDR3 nucleotide sequence: TGTGCCTGGAGTGTAAGGGCTGGGGATTCACCCCTCCACTTT. Its translation is CAWSVRAGDSPLHF.

Turning to this clone: Distinct nucleotide sequences in the sample also encode this CDR3. The rearrangement joins TRBV24-1 to TRBJ1-3, with no clear D. Trimming took off 4 bases at V and 0 bases at J, with 9 bases between the two ends. The CDR3 runs 15 residues. Germline V CDR1 and CDR2: KGHDR, SFDVKD. The chain's CDR3 is CATSDSGSSGNTIYF. The CDR3 nucleotides are TGTGCCACCAGTGACTCGGGGTCCTCTGGAAACACCATATATTTT.

Regarding this clone: The germline gene is not matched at one end of the junction; a read error may be the cause. The same CDR3 also results from other DNA sequences found in this sample. V gene TRBV6-5 combines with J gene TRBJ1-3; D gene ambiguous. CDR1 MNHEY and CDR2 SVGAGI come from the germline V gene. The CDR3 loop spans 15 amino acids. This chain's CDR3 is CASSYSGRGGNTIYF. Here the CDR3 DNA reads TGCGCCAGCAGTTACTCCGGACGTGGCGGAAACACCATATATTTT.

The rearrangement joins TRBV5-1 to TRBJ1-5, with 10 bases lining up with TRBD1. Trimming at V came to 4 bases and at J to 5 bases, leaving 3 bases not matched to a gene. CDR1 SGHRS and CDR2 YFSETQ come from the germline V gene. This CDR3 has 14 residues. The CDR3 DNA follows: TGCGCCAGCAGCCCCGACAGGGGGCATCAGCCCCAGCATTTT. Translated: CASSPDRGHQPQHF.

This clone was picked up one time. The CDR3 sequence is CASGSRDRNTGELFF. As DNA, the CDR3 is TGCGCCAGCGGTTCCCGGGACAGAAACACCGGGGAGCTGTTTTTT. V is TRBV5-1 and J is TRBJ2-2, with TRBD1 matching 7 bases. V lost 7 bases and J lost 2; bases outside the gene matches: 8. Germline CDR1 SGHRS, CDR2 YFSETQ. This CDR3 comprises 15 residues. The full variable domain, completed using reference TRBV5-1 and TRBJ2-2, is KAGVTQTPRYLIKTRGQQVTLSCSPISGHRSVSWYQQTPGQGLQFLFEYFSETQRNKGNFPGRFSGRQFSNSRSEMNVSTLELGDSALYLCASGSRDRNTGELFFGEGSRLTVL.

This clone was seen a handful of times. This sequence joins TRBV7-2 and TRBJ1-5; no reliable D call. Trimming took off 1 base at V and 2 bases at J, with 9 bases between the two ends. Germline loops: CDR1 SGHTA, CDR2 FQGNSA. The CDR3 consists of 15 residues. CDR3 in amino acids: CASSLVEGGNQPQHF. In DNA, the CDR3 is TGTGCCAGCAGCTTAGTGGAAGGAGGCAATCAGCCCCAGCATTTT.

The chain links TRBV28 to TRBJ1-5; D is uncertain. Germline V gene lookup returns CDR1 MDHEN and CDR2 SYDVKM. Trimming pared 8 bases from V and 6 bases from J, leaving 14 bases between. CDR3 length: 13 amino acids. In DNA, the CDR3 is TGTGCCAGCTGCTTCAGGATGAGTCAGCCCCAGCATTTT. Its translation is CASCFRMSQPQHF.

This clone has a handful of counts. The rearrangement uses TRBV9 and TRBJ2-1, with 9 bases fitting TRBD2. The CDR3 consists of 15 residues. Germline assignment: CDR1 SGDLS and CDR2 YYNGEE. J was trimmed by 9 bases and V by 1 base; bases with no gene match: 8. The CDR3 spells CASSVTPSGVGEQFF. The CDR3 DNA reads as TGTGCCAGCAGCGTAACGCCTAGCGGGGTAGGTGAGCAGTTCTTC.